The present entry profiles one TCR beta chain with its context. Source study methods: Amplified reference gene primers provided the basis for estimating nucleated cell counts. Sequencing was performed with immunoSEQ multiplex PCR; in TCRdb, only in-frame clones are kept and a portion is missing. V, J and clone size are those of that table, while D and trimming were read from the DNA. The sample consists of tens of thousands of clones, 87% of them appearing once. These data originate in a study of blood T cell repertoires in COVID-19. Study background: COVID-19 samples collected from the United States, Italy and Spain covered acute and convalescent phases. Sources were T cells, B-cell-depleted T cells, or PBMCs; the material itself was cDNA or gDNA.

This CDR3 contains 13 residues. Between the trimmed V and J ends, which lost 0 bases and 6 bases, there was a span of 6 bases. CDR1 is SGHAT, CDR2 FQNNGV, per germline. The chain uses TRBV11-2 and TRBJ2-1; D perhaps matches TRBD2 (5 bases). Sequenced sample: peripheral blood. This clonotype was sampled from a woman in her forties or fifties with acute or convalescent COVID-19. In DNA form, the CDR3 reads TGTGCCAGCAGCTTAGATCGGGGCAATGAGCAGTTCTTC. Translation: CASSLDRGNEQFF. Using reference TRBV11-2 and TRBJ2-1 for the parts outside the CDR3, the full variable domain is EAGVAQSPRYKIIEKRQSVAFWCNPISGHATLYWYQQILGQGPKLLIQFQNNGVVDDSQLPKDRFSAERLKGVDSTLKIQPAKLEDSAVYLCASSLDRGNEQFFGPGTRLTVL.